The next 19 T cell receptor beta chains were all read from a single sample in a study of T cells in Graves' hyperthyroidism and ophthalmopathy. TCR beta CDR3 sequences were amplified from RNA transcripts. The TCR CDR3 was amplified in a first-round RT-PCR using the HTBI primer set. Each CDR3 protein is one row after TCRdb ran MiXCR on the multiplex PCR reads. Seen here are around 540,000 distinct CDR3 sequences, around 15% observed once, and the top ten hold 25% to 30%. The material sequenced was blood. Receptors originate from a woman aged 25-40 years with Graves' ophthalmopathy.

This clonotype was recorded a few times. The V call is TRBV12-3 or TRBV12-4, the J call TRBJ2-5; no reliable D call. V was clipped by 4 bases and J by 2 bases, with 26 bases between them. The CDR3 consists of 19 residues. This CDR3 is CASSSSFPKEQTLQETQYF. The CDR3 bases are TGTGCCAGCAGTTCAAGCTTTCCGAAAGAACAAACACTTCAAGAGACCCAGTACTTC.

This chain connects TRBV19 to TRBJ2-2, with D unclear. The ends were cut back, 7 bases at V and 0 bases at J, with 9 bases in the middle. This CDR3 is built from 14 residues. The germline CDR1 and CDR2 sequences are LNHDA and SQIVND (reference sequence). DNA of the CDR3: TGTGCCAGTACCCCTCTCGCGAACACCGGGGAGCTGTTTTTT. Its protein is CASTPLANTGELFF.

The sample holds a few counts of this clonotype. The chain couples TRBV4-1 to TRBJ1-3; 8 bases are shared with TRBD1. Germline CDR1 is MGHRA and CDR2 is YSYEKL. V lost 3 bases, J lost 5 bases, and 6 bases stayed unmatched. The CDR3 has 15 amino acids. Written as DNA, the CDR3 is TGCGCCAGCAGCCAGCGACAGGGGTTTAGAAACACCATATATTTT. This encodes CASSQRQGFRNTIYF.

This clonotype has more than one count but fewer than ten. This chain uses TRBV9 with TRBJ2-3; TRBD2 might be the D (6 bases). The CDR3 has 14 amino acids. Germline V gene data show CDR1 as SGDLS and CDR2 as YYNGEE. Trimming removed 0 bases at V and 5 bases at J, with 10 bases between. The CDR3 here is CASSVAGREDTQYF. The CDR3 nucleotides read TGTGCCAGCAGCGTAGCGGGGCGGGAAGATACGCAGTATTTT.

This clonotype was seen more than once but under ten times. This could be a read error, since a much larger clone is one nucleotide away. The chain is built from TRBV28 and TRBJ2-7; D is possibly TRBD1 (6 bases). The V and J ends lost 6 bases and 3 bases respectively, with 12 bases between them. The CDR3 extends over 13 amino acids. CDR1 is MDHEN, CDR2 SYDVKM, per germline. CDR3 sequence reads: CASRDSGDYEQYF. The DNA for the CDR3 is TGTGCCAGCAGGGACAGCGGAGACTACGAGCAGTACTTC.

V gene TRBV15 combines with J gene TRBJ1-1; D ambiguous. V was trimmed by 2 bases and J by 1 base, leaving 11 bases between them. The CDR3 runs 15 residues. The germline gives CDR1 LNHNV, CDR2 YYDKDF (reference sequence). The CDR3 sequence is CATSRPPGENTEAFF. CDR3 DNA: TGTGCCACCAGCAGACCGCCCGGGGAGAACACTGAAGCTTTCTTT.

This clonotype has a handful of counts. Here the CDR3 reads CASSMGGSNVLTF. In DNA form, the CDR3 reads TGTGCCAGTAGTATGGGGGGATCCAACGTCCTGACTTTC. This rearrangement joins TRBV19 to TRBJ2-6, with D possibly TRBD2 on 6 matching bases. Germline values: CDR1 LNHDA, CDR2 SQIVND (reference sequence). There are 13 residues in the CDR3. V gave up 3 bases and J gave up 8 bases, with 8 bases separating them.

In DNA form, the CDR3 reads TGCGCCAGCAGCTTCGCTAGCGGGAATCCCTCCCAGGAGCAGTTCTTC. Residues: CASSFASGNPSQEQFF. The V and J genes are TRBV5-1 and TRBJ2-1, with TRBD2 identical over 9 bases. From germline, CDR1 is SGHRS and CDR2 YFSETQ. Trimming at V came to 2 bases and at J to 10 bases, leaving 13 bases not matched to a gene. This CDR3 contains 16 residues.

Only a few counts were recorded for this clonotype. This chain joins TRBV20-1 and TRBJ2-1; TRBD1 matches at 7 bases. The CDR3 length is 13 residues. Germline trimming cut 5 bases from V and 3 bases from J; bases unmatched to any gene: 4. CDR1 is DFQATT and CDR2 is SNEGSKA in the germline V gene (reference sequence). CDR3 nucleotide sequence: TGCAGTGCTGGCAGGGGGTACTACAATGAGCAGTTCTTC. Translation: CSAGRGYYNEQFF.

This clonotype was recorded at least ten times. This chain links TRBV19 with TRBJ2-3, with 10 bases identical to TRBD2. The CDR3 runs 16 residues. V lost 5 bases to trimming and J lost 6 bases; unmatched junction nucleotides: 11. The germline V gene has CDR1 LNHDA and CDR2 SQIVND (reference sequence). Here the CDR3 DNA reads TGTGCCAGTAGTCAAGCGGGAGGGCCCTCAGGTGATACGCAGTATTTT. Protein sequence: CASSQAGGPSGDTQYF.

The V and J genes are TRBV4-1 and TRBJ2-7; a possible D gene is TRBD2 (5 bases). V lost 4 bases and J lost 6, with 19 bases in between. Germline V gene sequence: CDR1 MGHRA, CDR2 YSYEKL. The CDR3 runs 15 residues. The CDR3 region has the DNA TGCGCCAGCAGCCGAAGGAGCGGTGCCGACCGCGAGCAGTACTTC. Protein product: CASSRRSGADREQYF.

With regard to this clonotype: A clone one base away is much larger, so this may be a read error. The V call is TRBV12-3 or TRBV12-4, the J call TRBJ1-5, with D unclear. The CDR3 is 13 amino acids. The CDR3 DNA is TGTACCAGCAGCCATACAGGCAATCAGCCCCAGCATTTT. Its translation is CTSSHTGNQPQHF.

This CDR3 reads CASSPRNVVGAGNTGELFF. CDR3 bases: TGTGCCAGCAGCCCCCGAAACGTCGTTGGGGCGGGGAACACCGGGGAGCTGTTTTTT. V and J are TRBV7-8 and TRBJ2-2; D is tentatively TRBD1 or TRBD2 (5 bases each). V shed 5 bases and J shed 1 base, with 23 bases lying between them. This CDR3 region has 19 residues. Germline V gives CDR1 SGHVS, CDR2 FQNEAQ.

This clonotype was seen many times. This chain uses TRBV20-1 with TRBJ2-1; D perhaps matches TRBD1 (6 bases). The CDR3 length is 15 residues. Germline V gives CDR1 DFQATT, CDR2 SNEGSKA (reference sequence). The germline V and J ends were trimmed by 6 bases and 5 bases, with 20 bases remaining between them. CDR3 sequence reads: CSAATGTPNHNEQFF. The DNA of the CDR3 is TGCAGTGCCGCGACCGGGACACCGAACCACAATGAGCAGTTCTTC.

This clonotype came up a few times. The chain combines TRBV6-1 with TRBJ2-7; D possibly corresponds to TRBD2 (6 bases). Germline values: CDR1 MNHNS, CDR2 SASEGT. The V end was cut by 6 bases, the J end by 6 bases, with 9 bases between. CDR3 length: 11 residues. CDR3 DNA: TGTGCCAGCAGGTGGGGACTCGAGCAGTACTTC. Its protein product is CASRWGLEQYF.

Only a few counts were recorded for this clonotype. The J gene is TRBJ2-5, the V gene TRBV5-1, with 11 bases aligning to TRBD2. The V gene's germline CDR1 is SGHRS and CDR2 YFSETQ. The CDR3 covers 16 residues. The V segment lost 2 bases and the J segment 2 bases; nucleotides outside the gene matches: 5. CDR3 bases: TGCGCCAGCAGCTTCCCCGTAGCGGGAGGGCAAGAGACCCAGTACTTC. Its translation: CASSFPVAGGQETQYF.

This clonotype was seen a handful of times. This sequence joins TRBV15 and TRBJ1-1, with D maybe TRBD1 (5 bases). The V gene's germline CDR1 is LNHNV and CDR2 YYDKDF (reference sequence). V was clipped by 3 bases and J by 2 bases, with 13 bases between them. This CDR3 has 15 residues. The CDR3 DNA is TGTGCCACCAGCAGGGACACCGTGAGAAACACTGAAGCTTTCTTT. Translation gives CATSRDTVRNTEAFF.

This sequence joins TRBV19 and TRBJ2-3; D is possibly TRBD1 or TRBD2 (5 bases each). Germline V lookup: CDR1 LNHDA, CDR2 SQIVND (reference sequence). Trimming took 1 base from V and 3 from J, leaving 8 bases between them. The CDR3 extends over 14 amino acids. The CDR3 bases are TGTGCCAGTAGTATAGCCGAGGGGACAGATACGCAGTATTTT. It encodes CASSIAEGTDTQYF.

Concerning this clonotype itself: A much larger clone differs by one base, so this may be a read error. The CDR3 bases are TGTGCCAGCAGCTTGGAACAGGGCGACAACACAGGTACGCAGTATTTT. Translated, it gives CASSLEQGDNTGTQYF. This rearrangement joins TRBV5-4 to TRBJ2-3; D possibly corresponds to TRBD1 (6 bases). Germline loops: CDR1 SGHNT, CDR2 YYREEE (reference sequence). CDR3 length: 16 amino acids. Full variable domain (remainder filled in from reference TRBV5-4 and TRBJ2-3): ETGVTQSPTHLIKTRGQQVTLRCSSQSGHNTVSWYQQALGQGPQFIFQYYREEENGRGNFPPRFSGLQFPNYSSELNVNALELDDSALYLCASSLEQGDNTGTQYFGPGTRLTVL.